A single sample gave rise to the 22 T cell receptor beta chains below, sequenced in a study of a mutant IDH1 vaccine in newly diagnosed glioma. No cognate antigen is known for these TCRs. Assay used: immunoSEQ multiplex PCR; TCRdb lists only in-frame clones, some missing. The sample includes tens of thousands of clones, 65% to 90% of them seen just once. Time point meaning: week 47, end of study. Every vaccination contained 300 ug of the mutant IDH1 20-mer peptide and was paired with topical imiquimod. Sequencing was performed on PBMCs, taken from a glioma patient whose treatment included an IDH1 peptide vaccine. All receptors derive from a young man with glioma. Some clones in this sample may be carry-over from other donors' samples.

This chain joins TRBV18 and TRBJ1-3; D gene uncertain. CDR3 length: 13 amino acids. Germline CDR1 KGHSH, CDR2 LQKENI. V shed 3 bases and J shed 0 bases, with 3 bases lying between them. CDR3 nucleotides: TGTGCCAGCTCACCGGACTCTGGAAACACCATATATTTT. This encodes CASSPDSGNTIYF.

V usage is TRBV7-8 and J usage is TRBJ1-1; D uncertain. CDR1 and CDR2 (germline): SGHVS, FQNEAQ. The CDR3 spans 13 residues. Trimming left V 2 bases short and J 11 bases short, with 15 bases between. DNA for the CDR3: TGTGCCAGCAGCTTATCGTTGGACGGGAGGGCTTTCTTT. It specifies CASSLSLDGRAFF.

CDR3 in amino acids: CAISERQGDQPQHF. In nucleotides, the CDR3 is TGTGCCATCAGTGAGCGGCAGGGTGATCAGCCCCAGCATTTT. V is TRBV10-3 and J is TRBJ1-5; possibly TRBD1 for D (5 bases). V was trimmed by 2 bases and J by 5 bases, leaving 10 bases between them. The CDR3 is 14 amino acids. Germline CDR1 is ENHRY and CDR2 is SYGVKD.

This clone was recorded once. The V gene is TRBV13, the J gene TRBJ1-6; D not certain. The CDR3 sequence is 14 residues long. Trimming shortened V by 4 bases and J by 9 bases, and 13 bases separated the two germline ends. Germline-derived CDR1 and CDR2 are PRHDT and FYEKMQ (reference sequence). The CDR3 is CASSSPLARSPLHF. The CDR3 DNA is TGTGCCAGCAGCTCCCCTCTGGCGCGTTCACCCCTCCACTTT.

The V call is TRBV30, the J call TRBJ2-3; D is possibly TRBD2 (6 bases). This CDR3 has 12 residues. The V gene's germline CDR1 is GTSNPN and CDR2 SVGIG (reference sequence). V was cut by 3 bases and J by 4 bases, with 8 bases left in between. The CDR3 region is CAWSPGADTQYF. The CDR3 DNA is TGTGCCTGGAGCCCGGGGGCAGATACGCAGTATTTT.

This clone was recorded once. The rearrangement links TRBV6-5 to TRBJ1-1; D is uncertain. This CDR3 has 13 residues. The V and J ends lost 0 bases and 3 bases respectively, with 5 bases between them. Germline V gives CDR1 MNHEY, CDR2 SVGAGI. The chain's CDR3 is CASSYSRHTEAFF. CDR3 bases: TGTGCCAGCAGTTACTCGAGGCACACTGAAGCTTTCTTT.

The chain couples TRBV6-4 to TRBJ2-1; TRBD2 aligns across 11 bases. This CDR3 spans 15 amino acids. Germline V CDR1 and CDR2: MRHNA, SNTAGT. V was pared by 0 bases and J by 6 bases, with 1 base of the junction left unmatched. CDR3 DNA: TGTGCCAGCAGTGACTCTAGCGGGGGGGCCAATGAGCAGTTCTTC. It yields the protein CASSDSSGGANEQFF.

V gene TRBV5-6 combines with J gene TRBJ1-1; tentatively, D is TRBD1 (5 bases). Germline V gives CDR1 SGHDT, CDR2 YYEEEE. The CDR3 has 16 amino acids. V was clipped by 0 bases and J by 2 bases, with 14 bases between them. CDR3 region: CASSLVWTTINTEAFF. The CDR3 DNA sequence: TGTGCCAGCAGCTTGGTATGGACAACCATTAACACTGAAGCTTTCTTT.

The V gene is TRBV5-1, the J gene TRBJ1-4; perhaps TRBD1 as D (6 bases). Germline V gene lookup returns CDR1 SGHRS and CDR2 YFSETQ. This CDR3 is built from 15 residues. V lost 0 bases and J lost 7, with 13 bases in between. Here the CDR3 reads CASSLAGRGFEKLFF. The CDR3 DNA reads TGCGCCAGCAGCTTGGCGGGCAGGGGCTTTGAAAAACTGTTTTTT.

J is TRBJ2-2 and V is TRBV29-1; D may correspond to TRBD1 or TRBD2 (5 bases each). V lost 7 bases and J lost 4, with 19 bases in between. This CDR3 region has 15 residues. Germline V lookup: CDR1 SQVTM, CDR2 ANQGSEA. The CDR3, as DNA: TGCAGCGGAAGAACCGGGACCCAGGTCACCGGGGAGCTGTTTTTT. Translated, it gives CSGRTGTQVTGELFF.

Notes on this clone: The DNA is left out, because the CDR3 cannot be placed on it with certainty; the CDR3 is given as TCRdb lists it. The chain employs TRBV6-5 and TRBJ1-5; TRBD1 is the table's D call, not checked against the DNA. The CDR3 adds up to 15 amino acids, both ends counted. The germline CDR1 and CDR2 sequences are MNHEY and SVGAGI. CDR3 amino acids: CASSSSDRSNQPQHF.

V is TRBV19 and J is TRBJ1-1; D uncertain. The CDR3 runs 13 residues. Deletions cut 5 bases from V and 0 bases from J, with 7 bases between. Germline-derived CDR1 and CDR2 are LNHDA and SQIVND (reference sequence). The CDR3 loop reads CASSSSMNTEAFF. The DNA of the CDR3 is TGTGCCAGTAGTTCGTCTATGAACACTGAAGCTTTCTTT.

V is TRBV9 and J is TRBJ2-3, with a weak D call TRBD1 (5 bases). CDR3 size: 15 residues. Trimming removed 1 base at V and 3 bases at J, with 12 bases between. The germline V gene encodes CDR1 SGDLS and CDR2 YYNGEE. CDR3: CASSVIGRETDTQYF. The CDR3 DNA is TGTGCCAGCAGCGTAATAGGCAGGGAAACAGATACGCAGTATTTT.

This chain's CDR3 is CASSQPGTGGTEAFF. CDR3 coding DNA: TGTGCCAGCAGCCAACCCGGGACAGGGGGCACTGAAGCTTTCTTT. The chain combines TRBV4-2 with TRBJ1-1, with 11 bases matching TRBD1. Germline V CDR1 and CDR2: LGHNA, YNFKEQ. The V segment lost 2 bases and the J segment 4 bases; nucleotides outside the gene matches: 3. CDR3 length: 15 residues.

The chain uses TRBV9 and TRBJ2-2; 7 bases map to TRBD2. V lost 2 bases to trimming and J lost 5 bases; unmatched junction nucleotides: 3. Looked up from germline, CDR1 is SGDLS and CDR2 is YYNGEE. This CDR3 contains 14 residues. In nucleotides, the CDR3 is TGTGCCAGCAGCGTTGGCGGGGGAACCGGGGAGCTGTTTTTT. It encodes CASSVGGGTGELFF.

This chain uses TRBV2 with TRBJ1-2, with 7 bases lining up with TRBD1. The CDR3 has 13 amino acids. Germline assignment: CDR1 SNHLY and CDR2 FYNNEI. V gave up 6 bases and J gave up 10 bases; unmatched junction bases: 11. The CDR3 region has the DNA TGTGCCAGCAGGAAAGAGAGACAGGGTGACTACACCTTC. It translates to CASRKERQGDYTF.

V is TRBV7-2 and J is TRBJ1-6; D gene uncertain. The germline V gene has CDR1 SGHTA and CDR2 FQGNSA. The V and J ends lost 11 bases and 8 bases respectively, with 19 bases between them. The CDR3 is made up of 14 amino acids. The CDR3 DNA follows: TGTGCCGGAGGATGGGAGTTGTGGGATTCACCCCTCCACTTT. Its translation: CAGGWELWDSPLHF.

This chain joins TRBV4-3 and TRBJ1-2; TRBD1 is a possible D gene (6 bases). This CDR3 comprises 14 residues. The V and J ends lost 2 bases and 4 bases respectively, with 11 bases between them. CDR1 LGHNA and CDR2 YSLEER come from the germline V gene. The CDR3 here is CASSQPDRPYGYTF. For the CDR3, the DNA is TGCGCCAGCAGCCAACCGGACAGACCCTATGGCTACACCTTC.

The V gene is TRBV6-5, the J gene TRBJ2-7; D is possibly TRBD1 or TRBD2 (5 bases each). This CDR3 is 12 amino acids long. Germline CDR1 MNHEY, CDR2 SVGAGI. Trimming pared 2 bases from V and 6 bases from J, leaving 8 bases between. Written as DNA, the CDR3 is TGTGCCAGCAGTTACGGGGGTCGCGAGCAGTACTTC. Translation: CASSYGGREQYF.

This clone has a handful of counts. CDR3 sequence: CASSISQVNTEAFF. The CDR3 nucleotides are TGTGCCAGCAGTATTTCACAGGTGAACACTGAAGCTTTCTTT. The V and J genes are TRBV27 and TRBJ1-1; D might be TRBD1 (5 bases). The ends were cut back, 5 bases at V and 0 bases at J, with 10 bases in the middle. The CDR3 totals 14 residues. Germline CDR1 and CDR2: MNHEY and SMNVEV (reference sequence).

This clone was seen a few times. The rearrangement joins TRBV20-1 to TRBJ1-1; D gene ambiguous. The CDR3 runs 11 residues. Germline CDR1 reads DFQATT; CDR2 reads SNEGSKA (reference sequence). Trimming removed 6 bases from V and 3 bases from J, with 8 bases in between. The CDR3 DNA sequence: TGCAGTGCGGCAAGATACACTGAAGCTTTCTTT. This encodes CSAARYTEAFF.

This chain uses TRBV14 with TRBJ2-1, with 9 bases identical to TRBD2. Germline CDR1 and CDR2: SGHDN and FVKESK. This CDR3 spans 15 amino acids. With 2 bases clipped from V and 6 bases from J, the junction kept 5 bases outside the gene matches. CDR3 in amino acids: CASSQWGGRANEQFF. The DNA of the CDR3 is TGTGCCAGCAGCCAATGGGGCGGGAGGGCCAATGAGCAGTTCTTC.